This passage covers 9 T cell receptor beta chains from one sample sequenced in a study of regulatory T cells in long-lasting Graves disease. Libraries of TCR beta came from iRepertoire HTBI primers plus Arm-PCR of CDR3 regions. MiXCR, applied by TCRdb to the multiplex PCR reads, yields one record per CDR3 protein. The data hold roughly 300,000 distinct CDR3 sequences, with roughly 21% observed a single time. Time point here: persistent/refractory GD, antithyroid drugs over 5 years with positive TRAb. From RNA extracted from PBMCs, the TCR library was made. Sequencing was performed on peripheral blood mononuclear cells (PBMCs), taken when the disease was refractory, from a patient treated with antithyroid drugs. Source of these receptors: a female donor with Graves disease.

In this sample, this clonotype turned up a few times. This may stem from a read error, because a much larger clone lies one nucleotide away. The chain joins TRBV29-1 to TRBJ2-5, with a tentative D call TRBD2 (7 bases). CDR1 SQVTM and CDR2 ANQGSEA come from the germline V gene. The CDR3 is 13 amino acids. The CDR3 DNA follows: TGCAGCGCCCCAGGGGTGGGGAGGGAGACCCTGTACTTC. Translating gives CSAPGVGRETLYF.

The CDR3 sequence: CASSQGQGVSPLHF. The CDR3 nucleotides read TGTGCCAGCAGCCAGGGACAGGGGGTCTCACCCCTCCACTTT. The chain recombines TRBV7-2 with TRBJ1-6; 11 bases are a match to TRBD1. This CDR3 has 14 amino acids. Germline V gene sequence: CDR1 SGHTA, CDR2 FQGNSA. With V trimmed by 5 bases and J by 10 bases, 4 bases remained unmatched. The complete variable domain, with remaining parts taken from reference TRBV7-2 and TRBJ1-6, reads GAGVSQSPSNKVTEKGKDVELRCDPISGHTALYWYRQSLGQGLEFLIYFQGNSAPDKSGLPSDRFSAERTGGSVSTLTIQRTQQEDSAVYLCASSQGQGVSPLHFGNGTRLTVT.

The table lists this clonotype with many counts. The chain has TRBV7-2 and TRBJ2-5, with 7 bases aligning to TRBD2. Germline CDR1 and CDR2: SGHTA and FQGNSA. J lost 2 bases, V lost 0 bases, and 9 bases had no gene match. This CDR3 has 17 residues. The CDR3 loop reads CASSLAGGPSVQETQYF. CDR3 DNA: TGTGCCAGCAGCTTAGCGGGAGGGCCGTCGGTACAAGAGACCCAGTACTTC.

This clonotype was recorded once. The genes are TRBV6-5 and TRBJ2-2; 11 nucleotides match TRBD1. This CDR3 comprises 18 residues. In germline, CDR1 is MNHEY, CDR2 SVGAGI. V lost 0 bases to trimming and J lost 5 bases; unmatched junction nucleotides: 8. The CDR3 here is CASSYSTGTGGRTGELFF. The CDR3 DNA reads TGTGCCAGCAGTTACTCGACCGGGACAGGGGGACGGACCGGGGAGCTGTTTTTT.

This clonotype has a count of ten or more. The chain uses TRBV28 and TRBJ2-2; TRBD2 is a possible D gene (6 bases). The CDR3 is 15 amino acids. V dropped 3 bases and J dropped 3 bases, with 11 bases sitting between them. CDR1 is MDHEN, CDR2 SYDVKM, per germline. The CDR3: CASSLGGADTGELFF. The CDR3 coding sequence is TGTGCCAGCAGTTTGGGCGGGGCGGACACCGGGGAGCTGTTTTTT.

In its sample, this clonotype was seen a few times. This rearrangement joins TRBV7-2 to TRBJ2-7, with 10 bases lining up with TRBD2. The CDR3 sequence is 14 residues long. Germline CDR1 and CDR2: SGHTA and FQGNSA. Trimming cost V 6 bases and J 5 bases; bases outside gene matches: 7. The CDR3 region has the DNA TGTGCCAGCAGTCCGGCTAGCGGGAGTAACGAGCAGTACTTC. As protein: CASSPASGSNEQYF.

In its sample, this clonotype was seen many times. V gene TRBV12-3 or TRBV12-4 combines with J gene TRBJ1-5, with TRBD1 identical over 7 bases. J lost 4 bases, V lost 6 bases, and 9 bases had no gene match. The CDR3 runs 15 residues. DNA for the CDR3: TGTGCCAGCAGGGAGACAGGGCAACCAAATCAGCCCCAGCATTTT. It codes for CASRETGQPNQPQHF.

This clonotype has a handful of counts. The V call is TRBV5-1, the J call TRBJ1-1; no reliable D call. The V gene's germline CDR1 is SGHRS and CDR2 YFSETQ. The CDR3 consists of 13 residues. Trimming shortened V by 3 bases and J by 1 base, and 7 bases separated the two germline ends. The CDR3, as DNA: TGCGCCAGCAGCTACCCATCGAACACTGAAGCTTTCTTT. It translates to CASSYPSNTEAFF.

There are a few counts of this clonotype. The rearrangement uses TRBV5-1 and TRBJ2-7; unclear D gene. The CDR3 is 13 residues long. CDR1 is SGHRS and CDR2 is YFSETQ in the germline V gene. V was shortened by 1 base and J by 2 bases, with 7 bases between the two germline ends. The CDR3 DNA reads as TGCGCCAGCAGCTTGTACCAACCCTACGAGCAGTACTTC. Amino acid sequence: CASSLYQPYEQYF.